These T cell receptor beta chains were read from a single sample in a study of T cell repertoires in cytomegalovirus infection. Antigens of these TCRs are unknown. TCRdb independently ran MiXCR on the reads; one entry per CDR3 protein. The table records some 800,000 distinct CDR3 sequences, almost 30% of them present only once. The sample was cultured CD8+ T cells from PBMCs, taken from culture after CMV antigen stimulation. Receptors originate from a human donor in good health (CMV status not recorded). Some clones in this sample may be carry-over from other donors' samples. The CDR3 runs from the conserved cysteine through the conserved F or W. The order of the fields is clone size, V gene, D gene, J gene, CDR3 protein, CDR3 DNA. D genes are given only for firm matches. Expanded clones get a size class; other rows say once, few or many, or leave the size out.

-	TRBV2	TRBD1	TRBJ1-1	CASGGTAGELAFF	TGTGCCAGCGGAGGGACAGCGGGGGAGTTGGCTTTCTTT
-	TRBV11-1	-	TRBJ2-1	CASSLLPPSSYNEQFF	TGTGCCAGCAGCTTATTGCCTCCGAGCTCCTACAATGAGCAGTTCTTC
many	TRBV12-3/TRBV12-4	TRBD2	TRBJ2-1	CASSFTLVTSGGDNEQFF	TGTGCCAGCAGTTTCACCCTCGTGACTAGCGGGGGGGACAATGAGCAGTTCTTC
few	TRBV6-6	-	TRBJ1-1	CASSYSVQLNTEAFF	TGTGCCAGCAGTTACTCGGTACAACTGAACACTGAAGCTTTCTTT
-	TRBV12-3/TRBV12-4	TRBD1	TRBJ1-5	CASSFLRQGRGNQPQHF	TGTGCCAGCAGTTTCCTCCGACAGGGGCGTGGCAATCAGCCCCAGCATTTT
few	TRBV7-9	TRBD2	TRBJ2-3	CASSSGGQAGTQYF	TGTGCCAGCAGCTCGGGGGGTCAGGCAGGTACGCAGTATTTT
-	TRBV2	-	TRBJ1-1	CASYVTEAFF	TGTGCCAGCTATGTAACTGAAGCTTTCTTT
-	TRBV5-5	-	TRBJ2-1	CASSPKAGVASSYNEQFF	TGTGCCAGCAGCCCGAAGGCAGGGGTGGCAAGCTCCTACAATGAGCAGTTCTTC
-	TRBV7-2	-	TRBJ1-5	CASSLKPYSNQPQHF	TGTGCCAGCAGCTTAAAACCCTATAGCAATCAGCCCCAGCATTTT
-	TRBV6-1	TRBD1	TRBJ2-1	CASRDRGRSSYNEQFF	TGTGCCAGCAGGGACAGGGGCAGAAGCTCCTACAATGAGCAGTTCTTC
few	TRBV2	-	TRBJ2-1	CASPLGNEQFF	TGTGCCAGTCCCTTGGGGAATGAGCAGTTCTTC
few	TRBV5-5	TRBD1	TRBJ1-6	CASSSTGLNSPLHF	TGTGCCAGCAGCTCGACAGGGTTGAATTCACCCCTCCACTTT
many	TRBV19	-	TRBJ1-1	CASSKGPTEAFF	TGTGCCAGTAGTAAAGGACCCACTGAAGCTTTCTTT
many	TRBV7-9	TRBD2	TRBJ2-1	CASSSSGGLYNEQFF	TGTGCCAGCAGCTCTAGCGGGGGCCTATACAATGAGCAGTTCTTC
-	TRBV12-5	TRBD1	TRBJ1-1	CASGWGQGAFF	TGTGCTAGTGGTTGGGGACAGGGGGCTTTCTTT
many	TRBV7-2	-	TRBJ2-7	CASSFTRGREQYF	TGTGCCAGCAGCTTCACCCGGGGGCGTGAGCAGTACTTC
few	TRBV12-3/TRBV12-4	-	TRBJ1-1	CASSLAGLKAFF	TGTGCCAGCAGTTTAGCGGGCCTGAAAGCTTTCTTT
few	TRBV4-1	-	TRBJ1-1	CASSQDGFPAGSSGAFF	TGCGCCAGCAGCCAAGACGGGTTCCCGGCGGGTTCGTCGGGAGCTTTCTTT
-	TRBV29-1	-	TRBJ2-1	CSVEGPLAISYNEQFF	TGCAGCGTTGAAGGCCCCCTAGCGATTTCCTACAATGAGCAGTTCTTC
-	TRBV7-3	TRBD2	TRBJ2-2	CASSLTAGRVNTGELFF	TGTGCCAGCAGCTTAACAGCGGGGAGGGTAAACACCGGGGAGCTGTTTTTT
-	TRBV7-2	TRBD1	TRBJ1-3	CASSPGADRAPGNTIYF	TGTGCCAGCAGCCCGGGCGCGGACAGGGCCCCTGGAAACACCATATATTTT
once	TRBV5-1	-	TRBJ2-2	CASSLNRELPGELFF	TGCGCCAGCAGCTTGAACAGGGAGCTACCCGGGGAGCTGTTTTTT
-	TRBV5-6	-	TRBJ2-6	CASSFNLRVLSGANVLTF	TGTGCCAGCAGCTTTAACCTCCGGGTCCTCTCTGGGGCCAACGTCCTGACTTTC
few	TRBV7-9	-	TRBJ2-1	CASILEGVSSYNEQFF	TGTGCCAGCATCCTGGAGGGGGTGAGCTCCTACAATGAGCAGTTCTTC
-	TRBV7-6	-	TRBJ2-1	CASSFCVTREQFF	TGTGCTAGCAGCTTCTGTGTAACGCGGGAGCAGTTCTTC
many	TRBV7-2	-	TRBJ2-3	CASSPAYGAPPSTDTQYF	TGTGCCAGCAGCCCCGCATACGGGGCCCCTCCTAGCACAGATACGCAGTATTTT
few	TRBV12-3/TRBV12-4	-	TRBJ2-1	CASSLRAAIDNEQFF	TGTGCCAGCAGTTTAAGAGCGGCAATTGACAATGAGCAGTTCTTC
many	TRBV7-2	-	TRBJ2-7	CASSPGPNYEQYF	TGTGCCAGCAGCCCGGGACCAAACTACGAGCAGTACTTC
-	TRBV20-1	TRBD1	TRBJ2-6	CSAKSGTGVSGANVLTF	TGCAGTGCTAAATCCGGGACAGGGGTGTCTGGGGCCAACGTCCTGACTTTC
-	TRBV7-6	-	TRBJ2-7	CASSPLFGPSYEQYF	TGTGCCAGCAGCCCGCTCTTCGGACCCTCCTACGAGCAGTACTTC
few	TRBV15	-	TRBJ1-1	CATSREALTEAFF	TGTGCCACCAGCAGAGAGGCTCTAACTGAAGCTTTCTTT
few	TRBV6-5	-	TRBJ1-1	CASSYSGGAEAFF	TGTGCCAGCAGTTACTCGGGGGGGGCTGAAGCTTTCTTT
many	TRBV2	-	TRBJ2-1	CASSERYNEQFF	TGTGCCAGCAGTGAGAGGTACAATGAGCAGTTCTTC
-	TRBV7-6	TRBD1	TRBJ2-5	CASSLVPGTAQESQYF	TGTGCCAGCAGCTTAGTCCCAGGGACAGCCCAAGAGTCCCAGTACTTC
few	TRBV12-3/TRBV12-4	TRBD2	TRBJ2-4	CASSSPGGGVIQYF	TGTGCCAGCAGTTCCCCGGGAGGAGGAGTCATTCAGTACTTC
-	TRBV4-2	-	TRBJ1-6	CASSSNPGYSPLHF	TGTGCCAGCAGCTCTAACCCGGGCTATTCACCCCTCCACTTT
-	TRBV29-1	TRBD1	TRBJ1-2	CSEKAIQGQDYGYTF	TGCAGCGAGAAGGCCATCCAGGGACAGGACTATGGCTACACCTTC
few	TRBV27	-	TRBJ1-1	CASSFLPRNTEAFF	TGTGCCAGCAGTTTCCTACCGAGGAACACTGAAGCTTTCTTT